This TCR beta chain was sequenced during a study of T cell repertoires in cytomegalovirus infection. CDR3 size: 14 residues. V gave up 2 bases and J gave up 2 bases, with 10 bases separating them. The V gene's germline CDR1 is DFQATT and CDR2 SNEGSKA (reference sequence). TCRdb called the reads again in MiXCR, with one record for every CDR3 protein. Here the sample spans approximately 140,000 distinct CDR3 sequences, under 8% being singletons. This clonotype was found a few times. The sequence was collected from a human donor in good health (CMV status not recorded). Some clones in this sample may be carry-over from other donors' samples. The chain joins TRBV20-1 to TRBJ2-1; tentative D call: TRBD2 (5 bases). Sequencing input: PBMCs. The CDR3 reads CSARKRVTYNEQFF. DNA for the CDR3: TGCAGTGCTAGAAAGAGGGTGACCTACAATGAGCAGTTCTTC.